Presented here are 7 T cell receptor beta chains from one specimen sequenced in a study of control samples from healthy donors and cancer patients. Sequenced by immunoSEQ multiplex PCR; TCRdb stores in-frame clones only, minus some. The sample holds about 160,000 clones, around nine tenths seen once. The sample was blood. Receptors were obtained from a woman younger than 45 in good health.

The chain uses TRBV30 and TRBJ2-1, with D maybe TRBD1 (6 bases). Germline V CDR1 and CDR2: GTSNPN, SVGIG (reference sequence). The V gene lost 8 bases and the J gene lost 4 bases, with 18 bases spanning the gap. The CDR3 loop spans 14 amino acids. Written as DNA, the CDR3 is TGTGCCAGATCCGGGACAAAGGCGTACAATGAGCAGTTCTTC. Protein sequence: CARSGTKAYNEQFF.

The J gene is TRBJ2-7, the V gene TRBV6-5, with 7 bases identical to TRBD2. The CDR3 totals 16 residues. With 0 bases clipped from V and 0 bases from J, the junction kept 5 bases outside the gene matches. The germline V gene encodes CDR1 MNHEY and CDR2 SVGAGI. CDR3 DNA sequence: TGTGCCAGCAGTTACTCTTGGGCTAGCGGCTCCTACGAGCAGTACTTC. Its translation is CASSYSWASGSYEQYF.

The chain joins TRBV6-5 to TRBJ1-4; D is unresolved. The CDR3 loop spans 16 amino acids. Between the trimmed V and J ends, which lost 0 bases and 0 bases, there was a span of 8 bases. Germline CDR1 reads MNHEY; CDR2 reads SVGAGI. Written as DNA, the CDR3 is TGTGCCAGCAGTTACTCGAATGCCCCAACTAATGAAAAACTGTTTTTT. Its translation is CASSYSNAPTNEKLFF.

The V call is TRBV14, the J call TRBJ2-1; 11 positions match TRBD2. Germline CDR1 SGHDN, CDR2 FVKESK. V was pared by 1 base and J by 9 bases, with 5 bases of the junction left unmatched. The CDR3 length is 15 residues. This CDR3 is CASSQVLAGVGEQFF. CDR3 nucleotides: TGTGCCAGCAGCCAAGTACTAGCGGGAGTTGGTGAGCAGTTCTTC.

V is TRBV9 and J is TRBJ1-2; D may be TRBD1 (6 bases). The CDR3 totals 13 residues. Germline CDR1 and CDR2: SGDLS and YYNGEE. V dropped 3 bases and J dropped 6 bases, with 12 bases sitting between them. Here the CDR3 DNA reads TGTGCCAGCAGCGGAACAGGGTTGGATGGCTACACCTTC. Amino acids: CASSGTGLDGYTF.

The rearrangement links TRBV7-3 to TRBJ2-1, with TRBD2 matching 7 bases. Germline loops: CDR1 SGHTA, CDR2 FQGTGA. The CDR3 contains 15 residues. V lost 3 bases to trimming and J lost 2 bases; unmatched junction nucleotides: 4. The CDR3 sequence: CASSLSGGAYNEQFF. Written as DNA, the CDR3 is TGTGCCAGCAGCTTGTCGGGAGGAGCCTACAATGAGCAGTTCTTC.

DNA of the CDR3: TGTGCCAGCACCGAGGGACAGCTCCTCCTCTATGGCTACACCTTC. Translating it yields CASTEGQLLLYGYTF. This chain joins TRBV28 and TRBJ1-2, with TRBD1 matching over 7 bases. Trimming cost V 7 bases and J 4 bases; bases outside gene matches: 12. Germline V gene lookup returns CDR1 MDHEN and CDR2 SYDVKM. The CDR3 totals 15 residues.